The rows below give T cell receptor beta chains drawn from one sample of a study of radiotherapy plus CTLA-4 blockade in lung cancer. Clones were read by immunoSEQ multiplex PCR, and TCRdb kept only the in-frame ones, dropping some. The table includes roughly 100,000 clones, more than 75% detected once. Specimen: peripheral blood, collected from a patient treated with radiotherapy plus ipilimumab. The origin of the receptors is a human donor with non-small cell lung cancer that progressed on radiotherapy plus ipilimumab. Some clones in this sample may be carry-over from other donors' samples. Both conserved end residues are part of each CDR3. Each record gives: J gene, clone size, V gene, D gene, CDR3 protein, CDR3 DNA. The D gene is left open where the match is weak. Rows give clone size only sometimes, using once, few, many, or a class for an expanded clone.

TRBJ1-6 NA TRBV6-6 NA CASRKTGRNSPLHF TGTGCCAGCAGAAAGACAGGTCGGAATTCACCCCTCCACTTT
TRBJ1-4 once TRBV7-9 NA CASRPPGATNEKLFF TGTGCCAGCAGACCCCCAGGGGCAACTAATGAAAAACTGTTTTTT
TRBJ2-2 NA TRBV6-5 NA CASSSGESGELFF TGTGCCAGCAGTTCGGGGGAGTCCGGGGAGCTGTTTTTT
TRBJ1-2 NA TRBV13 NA CASSLNKGSNYGYTF TGTGCCAGCAGCTTAAATAAGGGTTCTAACTATGGCTACACCTTC
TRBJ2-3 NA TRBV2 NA CASSRLQDFLTDTQYF TGTGCCAGCAGTCGACTTCAGGATTTCCTCACAGATACGCAGTATTTT
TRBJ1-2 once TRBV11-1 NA CASSSGEGYTF TGTGCCAGCAGCTCCGGGGAAGGCTACACCTTC
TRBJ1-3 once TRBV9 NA CASSVDGNTIYF TGTGCCAGCAGCGTAGATGGAAACACCATATATTTT
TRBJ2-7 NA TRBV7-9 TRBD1 CVSSRDREYEQYF TGTGTCTCCTCTCGGGACAGGGAGTACGAGCAGTACTTC
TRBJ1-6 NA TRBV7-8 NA CASSLQTRGTYNSPLHF TGTGCCAGCAGCTTACAGACTAGGGGAACCTATAATTCACCCCTCCACTTT
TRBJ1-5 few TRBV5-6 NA CASSLANRRNQPQHF TGTGCCAGCAGCTTGGCCAATCGCCGGAATCAGCCCCAGCATTTT
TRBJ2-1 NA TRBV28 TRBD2 CASSLGLADSHNEQFF TGTGCCAGCAGTTTAGGGCTAGCGGACTCTCACAATGAGCAGTTCTTC
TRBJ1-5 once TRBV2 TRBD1 CASSRTGTPHQPQHF TGTGCCAGCAGTAGGACAGGGACCCCTCATCAGCCCCAGCATTTT
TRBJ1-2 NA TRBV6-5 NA CASSLQGAGYTF TGTGCCAGCAGTTTGCAGGGTGCCGGCTACACCTTC
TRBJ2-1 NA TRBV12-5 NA CASGLDNEQFF TGTGCTAGTGGTTTGGACAATGAGCAGTTCTTC
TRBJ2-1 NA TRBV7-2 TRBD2 CASSPRLASGGGSEQFF TGTGCCAGCAGCCCTCGACTAGCGTCCGGAGGAGGGAGTGAGCAGTTCTTC
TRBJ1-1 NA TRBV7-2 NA CASSLGVGTEAFF TGTGCCAGCAGCTTGGGGGTGGGCACTGAAGCTTTCTTT
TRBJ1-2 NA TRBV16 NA CASSQSGGQQLYGYTF TGTGCCAGCAGCCAATCGGGAGGACAGCAGCTCTATGGCTACACCTTC
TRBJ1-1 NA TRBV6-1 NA CASSTNRAHTEAFF TGTGCCAGCAGTACCAACCGGGCCCACACTGAAGCTTTCTTT
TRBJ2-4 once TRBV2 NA CASSRGQNIQYF TGTGCCAGCAGTAGAGGGCAAAACATTCAGTACTTC
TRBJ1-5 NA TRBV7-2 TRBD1 CASSFYRGDQPQHF TGTGCCAGCAGCTTCTACAGGGGCGATCAGCCCCAGCATTTT
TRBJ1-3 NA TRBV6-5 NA CASSYGSSGNTIYF TGTGCCAGCAGTTACGGGTCCTCTGGAAACACCATATATTTT
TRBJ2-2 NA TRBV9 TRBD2 CASSARYGGLASNTGELFF TGTGCCAGCAGCGCCCGGTATGGGGGACTAGCGAGTAACACCGGGGAGCTGTTTTTT
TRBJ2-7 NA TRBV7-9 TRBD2 CASSRPREGDYEQYF TGTGCCAGCAGCCGCCCGCGGGAGGGGGACTACGAGCAGTACTTC
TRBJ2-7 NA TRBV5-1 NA CASSLFQRSTYEQYF TGCGCCAGCAGCTTGTTTCAGCGGTCAACCTACGAGCAGTACTTC
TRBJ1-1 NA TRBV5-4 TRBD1 CASSPIWGQALDTEAFF TGTGCCAGCAGCCCCATATGGGGACAGGCGCTAGACACTGAAGCTTTCTTT
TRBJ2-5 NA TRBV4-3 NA CASSQALGGETQYF TGCGCCAGCAGCCAAGCTCTAGGGGGGGAGACCCAGTACTTC
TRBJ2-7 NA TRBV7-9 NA CASSSDRFYEQYF TGTGCCAGCAGCTCTGACAGGTTCTACGAGCAGTACTTC
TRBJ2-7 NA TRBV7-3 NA CASSAQGGALIEQYF TGTGCCAGCAGCGCCCAGGGGGGGGCCCTTATCGAGCAGTACTTC
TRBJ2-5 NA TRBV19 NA CASSMIHNQETQYF TGTGCCAGTAGTATGATACACAACCAAGAGACCCAGTACTTC
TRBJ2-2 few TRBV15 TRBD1 CATSIPGQVNTGELFF TGTGCCACCAGTATTCCGGGACAGGTGAACACCGGGGAGCTGTTTTTT
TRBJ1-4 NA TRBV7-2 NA CATSEGVSTEKLFF TGTGCCACTTCAGAGGGGGTGAGCACTGAAAAACTGTTTTTT
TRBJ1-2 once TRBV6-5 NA CASRVPGSPDYTF TGTGCCAGCAGGGTTCCAGGTTCTCCTGACTACACCTTC
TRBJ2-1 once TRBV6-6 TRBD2 CASSFTSGGSFNEQFF TGTGCCAGCAGTTTCACTAGCGGGGGGTCGTTCAATGAGCAGTTCTTC
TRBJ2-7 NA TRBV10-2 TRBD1 CASRVSRTGSYEQYF TGCGCCAGCAGGGTGTCCAGGACAGGCTCCTACGAGCAGTACTTC
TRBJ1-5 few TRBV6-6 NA CASSSRQVSNQPQHF TGTGCCAGCAGTTCTAGACAGGTTAGCAATCAGCCCCAGCATTTT
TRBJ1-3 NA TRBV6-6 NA CASRKSDSGNTIYF TGTGCCAGCAGAAAGAGCGACTCTGGAAACACCATATATTTT
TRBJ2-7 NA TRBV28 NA CASSLGSSYEQYF TGTGCCAGCAGTTTGGGGAGCTCCTACGAGCAGTACTTC
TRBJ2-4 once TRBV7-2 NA CASSPSWGENIQYF TGTGCCAGCAGCCCGAGTTGGGGAGAAAACATTCAGTACTTC
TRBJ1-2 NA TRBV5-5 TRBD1 CASSSPGQGANGYTF TGTGCCAGCAGCTCGCCGGGACAGGGGGCGAATGGCTACACCTTC
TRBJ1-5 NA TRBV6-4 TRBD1 CASTMTGQGNQPQHF TGTGCCAGCACCATGACTGGACAGGGCAATCAGCCCCAGCATTTT